Following are 16 T cell receptor beta chains from one sample sequenced in a study of identical twins (dated by TCRdb to the mid-2010s). Library preparation used 5' RACE. Sequencing took place on an Illumina HiSeq 2000. TCRdb reran the public reads through fastp at Q25 and MiXCR, keeping productive beta chains. When rows share a CDR3 protein, they turn into one entry using the most common DNA and genes. Present in this sample are hundreds of thousands of distinct CDR3 sequences, approximately 18% of which were seen just once. In total, the top ten clones hold 10% to 15% of the sample. These records were also assigned to another study, of T cells expressing NK-cell markers.

What was sequenced was PBMCs. These receptors came from a woman between 18 and 29 years old in good health.

This clonotype appeared a few times. The chain carries TRBV18 and TRBJ1-4, with no clear D. The CDR3 covers 13 residues. V shed 10 bases and J shed 5 bases, with 14 bases lying between them. Germline loops: CDR1 KGHSH, CDR2 LQKENI. CDR3 loop: CATRSGLNEKLFF. For the CDR3, the DNA is TGTGCCACCCGAAGTGGCTTGAATGAAAAACTGTTTTTT.

The sample holds a few counts of this clonotype. The chain links TRBV20-1 to TRBJ2-1, with 9 bases that match TRBD2. The CDR3 runs 14 residues. The junction had 4 bases not matched to a gene; V was cut back by 2 bases and J by 5 bases. Germline V gene sequence: CDR1 DFQATT, CDR2 SNEGSKA (reference sequence). CDR3 region: CSARNPSGDNEQFF. DNA of the CDR3: TGCAGTGCTAGAAACCCTAGCGGGGACAATGAGCAGTTCTTC.

The chain joins TRBV2 to TRBJ1-5; no reliable D call. There are 12 residues in the CDR3. V lost 1 base and J 9 bases, leaving 7 bases between the germline ends. From germline, CDR1 is SNHLY and CDR2 FYNNEI. As DNA, the CDR3 is TGTGCCAGCAGTGAAGGTGTCCGGCCCCAGCATTTT. As protein: CASSEGVRPQHF. Based on the CDR3 plus reference TRBV2 and TRBJ1-5, the full variable domain is EPEVTQTPSHQVTQMGQEVILRCVPISNHLYFYWYRQILGQKVEFLVSFYNNEISEKSEIFDDQFSVERPDGSNFTLKIRSTKLEDSAMYFCASSEGVRPQHFGDGTRLSIL.

This chain uses TRBV6-5 with TRBJ1-1; D perhaps matches TRBD1 (5 bases). In germline, CDR1 is MNHEY, CDR2 SVGAGI. The CDR3 is 16 residues long. The V end was cut by 6 bases, the J end by 5 bases, with 22 bases between. CDR3 sequence: CASSYHWGGVETEAFF. The CDR3 DNA sequence: TGTGCCAGCAGCTATCACTGGGGGGGAGTAGAAACTGAAGCTTTCTTT.

CDR3 protein: CASSLGVADEQFF. In nucleotides, the CDR3 is TGCGCCAGCAGCTTGGGGGTAGCGGATGAGCAGTTCTTC. This chain links TRBV5-1 with TRBJ2-1; TRBD2 might be the D (6 bases). This CDR3 region has 13 residues. Germline CDR1 is SGHRS and CDR2 is YFSETQ. Trimming pared 0 bases from V and 8 bases from J, leaving 9 bases between.

This clonotype has just one count. This chain joins TRBV18 and TRBJ2-7, with TRBD1 as a possible D gene (6 bases). The CDR3 spans 15 residues. Trimming stripped 8 bases from V and 2 bases from J, with 19 bases between. Germline CDR1 and CDR2: KGHSH and LQKENI. CDR3 DNA sequence: TGTGCCAGCACCTCCCAGGGGCCTCCTACCTACGAGCAGTACTTC. As protein: CASTSQGPPTYEQYF.

There are a few counts of this clonotype. The chain recombines TRBV4-3 with TRBJ2-1, with 8 bases matching TRBD2. CDR1 LGHNA and CDR2 YSLEER come from the germline V gene. Germline trimming cut 1 base from V and 7 bases from J; bases unmatched to any gene: 9. The CDR3 is 16 residues long. This CDR3 is CASSQGRSGGVNEQFF. The CDR3 bases are TGCGCCAGCAGCCAAGGGAGAAGCGGGGGCGTGAATGAGCAGTTCTTC.

The chain combines TRBV5-6 with TRBJ2-1; D unclear. Germline CDR1 is SGHDT and CDR2 is YYEEEE. Trimming took off 3 bases at V and 9 bases at J, with 10 bases between the two ends. This CDR3 has 12 residues. CDR3 sequence (DNA): TGTGCCAGCAGCTCGCTAGGGTCTGAGCAGTTCTTC. As protein: CASSSLGSEQFF.

The V call is TRBV29-1, the J call TRBJ1-4, with D perhaps TRBD1 (6 bases). Germline V gives CDR1 SQVTM, CDR2 ANQGSEA. The CDR3 is made up of 15 amino acids. V dropped 4 bases and J dropped 0 bases, with 12 bases sitting between them. CDR3 loop: CSVAGEAATNEKLFF. As DNA, the CDR3 is TGCAGCGTTGCAGGGGAAGCAGCAACTAATGAAAAACTGTTTTTT.

This clonotype was seen many times. V is TRBV12-3 or TRBV12-4 and J is TRBJ1-3; D may be TRBD1 (5 bases). Between the trimmed V and J ends, which lost 6 bases and 0 bases, there was a span of 15 bases. CDR3 length: 16 amino acids. The CDR3 coding sequence is TGTGCCAGCAGCGGCCCCGGGACGGCCTCTGGAAACACCATATATTTT. Its translation is CASSGPGTASGNTIYF.

This clonotype has just a few counts. The CDR3, as DNA: TGTGCCAGCAGTCGGAGTGGGGCGCTTATCCTCTCCTACGAGCAGTACTTC. Translating gives CASSRSGALILSYEQYF. J is TRBJ2-7 and V is TRBV27; a weak D match, TRBD1 (5 bases). Germline CDR1 is MNHEY and CDR2 is SMNVEV (reference sequence). Trimming left V 5 bases short and J 0 bases short, with 20 bases between. The CDR3 extends over 17 amino acids.

This clonotype was observed a few times. The chain employs TRBV11-2 and TRBJ2-5; no clear D gene. From germline, CDR1 is SGHAT and CDR2 FQNNGV. V was pared by 0 bases and J by 6 bases, with 14 bases between. The CDR3 loop spans 15 amino acids. CDR3 nucleotides: TGTGCCAGCAGCTTAGATCGGGCAGGCGTACAGACCCAGTACTTC. This encodes CASSLDRAGVQTQYF.

This clonotype appeared a few times. The chain employs TRBV5-1 and TRBJ1-2, with no clear D. This CDR3 has 13 amino acids. V lost 0 bases to trimming and J lost 8 bases, with 11 bases between them. Looked up from germline, CDR1 is SGHRS and CDR2 is YFSETQ. The CDR3 region is CASSLEQRRGYTF. CDR3 in DNA: TGCGCCAGCAGCTTGGAACAGCGTCGGGGCTACACCTTC.

This clonotype was seen only a few times. This chain joins TRBV7-9 and TRBJ2-7; D not resolved. The germline CDR1 and CDR2 sequences are SEHNR and FQNEAQ (reference sequence). V was shortened by 1 base and J by 3 bases, with 7 bases between the two germline ends. This CDR3 is built from 13 residues. DNA of the CDR3: TGTGCCAGCAGCTTAGGATACGGCTACGAGCAGTACTTC. Protein sequence: CASSLGYGYEQYF.

V and J are TRBV27 and TRBJ1-2; tentatively, D is TRBD1 (5 bases). Trimming pared 6 bases from V and 5 bases from J, leaving 7 bases between. The CDR3 has 11 residues. Germline lookup yields CDR1 MNHEY and CDR2 SMNVEV (reference sequence). The DNA for the CDR3 is TGTGCCAGCAGGGCAGGGTATGGCTACACCTTC. Translated: CASRAGYGYTF.

This clonotype was observed a few times. The chain employs TRBV7-9 and TRBJ2-7; D is uncertain. The CDR3 totals 17 residues. The germline V gene encodes CDR1 SEHNR and CDR2 FQNEAQ (reference sequence). The V and J ends lost 9 bases and 0 bases respectively, with 24 bases between them. The CDR3 coding sequence is TGTGCCAGTCAAATGGCAATTGGCCCCGGGCGCTCCTACGAGCAGTACTTC. As protein: CASQMAIGPGRSYEQYF.